Shown below are 3 T cell receptor beta chains from a single sample sequenced in a study of siplizumab effects on memory and regulatory T cells. Produced via immunoSEQ multiplex PCR; TCRdb's table is partial and in-frame only. Found here are about 50,000 clones, about 93% of them singletons; the top ten hold roughly 18%. The sequenced sample consisted of CD8+ T cells sorted from blood. The receptor source for this set is a human donor in good health.

This sequence joins TRBV28 and TRBJ2-1; the match to TRBD1 covers 10 bases. CDR1 and CDR2 (germline): MDHEN, SYDVKM. Trimming removed 4 bases from V and 1 base from J; junction bases left unmatched: 13. This CDR3 is built from 19 residues. Here the CDR3 DNA reads TGTGCCAGCAGTTACGATCGGGACAGGGGACTTCTTTCCTACAATGAGCAGTTCTTC. It encodes CASSYDRDRGLLSYNEQFF.

This clone was recorded once. The chain combines TRBV6-5 with TRBJ2-1; the D gene is possibly TRBD1 (5 bases). The V end lost 5 bases, the J end lost 7 bases, and 18 bases lay between the germline ends. Germline-derived CDR1 and CDR2 are MNHEY and SVGAGI. The CDR3 is 15 amino acids. This CDR3 reads CASSPTGAGANEQFF. The CDR3 nucleotides read TGTGCCAGCAGTCCCACAGGCGCTGGGGCAAATGAGCAGTTCTTC.

This clone was seen once. J is TRBJ1-5 and V is TRBV15; D not resolved. Germline assignment: CDR1 LNHNV and CDR2 YYDKDF (reference sequence). With 0 bases removed from V and 3 bases from J, the gap between germline ends came to 15 bases. This CDR3 has 17 residues. CDR3 nucleotides: TGTGCCACCAGCAGAGATACTGCCGGCAACCCCAATCAGCCCCAGCATTTT. Translation gives CATSRDTAGNPNQPQHF.